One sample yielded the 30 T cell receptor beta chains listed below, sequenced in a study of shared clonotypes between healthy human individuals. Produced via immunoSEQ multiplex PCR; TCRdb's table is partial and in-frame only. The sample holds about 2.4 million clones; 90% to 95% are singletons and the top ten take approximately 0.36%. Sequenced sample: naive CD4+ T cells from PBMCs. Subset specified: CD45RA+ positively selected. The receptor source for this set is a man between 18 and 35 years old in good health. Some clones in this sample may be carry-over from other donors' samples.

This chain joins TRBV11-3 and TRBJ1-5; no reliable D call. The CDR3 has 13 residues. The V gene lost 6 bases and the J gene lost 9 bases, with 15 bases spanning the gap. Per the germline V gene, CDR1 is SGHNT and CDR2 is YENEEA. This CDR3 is CASRDARLGPQHF. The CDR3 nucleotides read TGTGCCAGCAGGGATGCGAGGTTAGGGCCCCAGCATTTT.

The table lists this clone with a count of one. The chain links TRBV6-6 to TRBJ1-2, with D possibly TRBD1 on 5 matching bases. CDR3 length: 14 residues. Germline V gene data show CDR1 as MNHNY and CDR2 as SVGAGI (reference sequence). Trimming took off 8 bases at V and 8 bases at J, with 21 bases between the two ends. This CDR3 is CASLDRGRAEGYTF. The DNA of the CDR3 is TGTGCCAGCCTCGATCGGGGCAGGGCTGAAGGCTACACCTTC.

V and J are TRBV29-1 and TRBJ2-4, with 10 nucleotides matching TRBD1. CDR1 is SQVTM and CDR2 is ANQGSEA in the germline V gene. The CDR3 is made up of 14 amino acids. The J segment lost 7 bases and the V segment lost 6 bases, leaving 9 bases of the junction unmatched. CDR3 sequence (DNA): TGCAGCGTCACCCGGACAGGGGGTAAGAACATTCAGTACTTC. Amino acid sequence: CSVTRTGGKNIQYF.

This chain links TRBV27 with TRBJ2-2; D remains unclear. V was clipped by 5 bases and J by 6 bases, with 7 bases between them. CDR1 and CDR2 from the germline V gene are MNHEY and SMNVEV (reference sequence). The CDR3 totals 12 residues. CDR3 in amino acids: CASSTSPGELFF. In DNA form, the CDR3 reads TGTGCCAGCAGTACCTCACCCGGGGAGCTGTTTTTT.

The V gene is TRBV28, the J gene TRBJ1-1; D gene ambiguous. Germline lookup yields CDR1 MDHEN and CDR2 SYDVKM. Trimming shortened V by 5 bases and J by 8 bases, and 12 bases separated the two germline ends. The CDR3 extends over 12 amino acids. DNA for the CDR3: TGTGCCAGCAGTCCTTTCCCCCCCGAAGCTTTCTTT. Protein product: CASSPFPPEAFF.

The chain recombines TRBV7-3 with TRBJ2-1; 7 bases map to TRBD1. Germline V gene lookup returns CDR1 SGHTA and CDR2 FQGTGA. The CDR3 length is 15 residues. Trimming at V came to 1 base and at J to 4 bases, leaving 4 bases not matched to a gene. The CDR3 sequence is CASSLNRDSYNEQFF. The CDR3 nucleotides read TGTGCCAGCAGCTTAAACAGGGACAGTTACAATGAGCAGTTCTTC.

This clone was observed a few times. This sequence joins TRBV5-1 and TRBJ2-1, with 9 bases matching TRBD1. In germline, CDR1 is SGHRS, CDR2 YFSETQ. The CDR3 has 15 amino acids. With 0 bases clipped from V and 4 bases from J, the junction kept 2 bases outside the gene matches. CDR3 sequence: CASSLDRGPYNEQFF. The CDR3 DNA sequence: TGCGCCAGCAGCTTGGACAGGGGGCCATACAATGAGCAGTTCTTC. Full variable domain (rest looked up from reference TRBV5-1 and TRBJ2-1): KAGVTQTPRYLIKTRGQQVTLSCSPISGHRSVSWYQQTPGQGLQFLFEYFSETQRNKGNFPGRFSGRQFSNSRSEMNVSTLELGDSALYLCASSLDRGPYNEQFFGPGTRLTVL.

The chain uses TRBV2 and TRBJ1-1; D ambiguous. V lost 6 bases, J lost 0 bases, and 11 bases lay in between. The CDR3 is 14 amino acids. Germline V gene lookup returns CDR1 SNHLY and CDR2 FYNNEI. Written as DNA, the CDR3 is TGTGCCAGCAGCCCTTTCCGGATGAACACTGAAGCTTTCTTT. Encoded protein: CASSPFRMNTEAFF.

The CDR3 is CASSLARGLASPGELFF. In DNA form, the CDR3 reads TGTGCCAGCAGCTTGGCCCGTGGACTAGCGTCGCCCGGGGAGCTGTTTTTT. J is TRBJ2-2 and V is TRBV5-4; 9 bases line up with TRBD2. This CDR3 comprises 17 residues. The trim removed 0 bases at V and 6 bases at J, leaving 9 bases unmatched. Germline CDR1 and CDR2: SGHNT and YYREEE (reference sequence).

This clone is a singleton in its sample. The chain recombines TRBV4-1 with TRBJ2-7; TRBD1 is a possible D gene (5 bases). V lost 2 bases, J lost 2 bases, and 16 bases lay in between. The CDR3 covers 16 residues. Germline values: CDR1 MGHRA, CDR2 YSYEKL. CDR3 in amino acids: CASSQPPGGATYEQYF. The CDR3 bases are TGCGCCAGCAGCCAACCGCCGGGTGGGGCAACCTACGAGCAGTACTTC.

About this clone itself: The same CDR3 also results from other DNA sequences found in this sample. Here the CDR3 DNA reads TGCGCCAGCAGCCTAGGACTAGCGGGGTCCTACGAGCAGTACTTC. This codes for CASSLGLAGSYEQYF. The chain is built from TRBV5-1 and TRBJ2-7, with 12 bases fitting TRBD2. Looked up from germline, CDR1 is SGHRS and CDR2 is YFSETQ. Trimming took 4 bases from V and 1 from J; bases not matched to a gene: 3. The CDR3 spans 15 residues.

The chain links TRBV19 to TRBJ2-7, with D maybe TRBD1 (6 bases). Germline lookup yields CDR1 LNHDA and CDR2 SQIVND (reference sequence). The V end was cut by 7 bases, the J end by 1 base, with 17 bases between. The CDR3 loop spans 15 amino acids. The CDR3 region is CASMSWAGASYEQYF. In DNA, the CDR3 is TGTGCCAGTATGAGTTGGGCAGGGGCATCCTACGAGCAGTACTTC.

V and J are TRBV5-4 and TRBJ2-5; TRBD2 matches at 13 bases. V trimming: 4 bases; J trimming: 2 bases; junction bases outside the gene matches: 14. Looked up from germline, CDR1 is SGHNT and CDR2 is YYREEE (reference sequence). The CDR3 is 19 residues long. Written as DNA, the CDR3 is TGTGCCAGCAGCATGCCCGGGACTAGCGGGACCCGGGGTCAAGAGACCCAGTACTTC. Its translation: CASSMPGTSGTRGQETQYF.

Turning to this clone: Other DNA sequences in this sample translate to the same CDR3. The CDR3 nucleotides read TGCAGCGTTGAGGGACAGGGGGGTCAGCCCCAGCATTTT. Translating it yields CSVEGQGGQPQHF. The chain combines TRBV29-1 with TRBJ1-5, with 11 bases identical to TRBD1. The length of the CDR3 is 13 residues. Germline lookup yields CDR1 SQVTM and CDR2 ANQGSEA. V lost 3 bases and J lost 6; bases outside the gene matches: 1.

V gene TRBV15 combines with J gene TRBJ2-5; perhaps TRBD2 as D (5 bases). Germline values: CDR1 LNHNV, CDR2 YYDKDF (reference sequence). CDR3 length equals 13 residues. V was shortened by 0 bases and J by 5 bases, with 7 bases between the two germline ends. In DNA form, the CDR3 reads TGTGCCACCAGCAGAGATCAGCGGGAGACCCAGTACTTC. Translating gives CATSRDQRETQYF. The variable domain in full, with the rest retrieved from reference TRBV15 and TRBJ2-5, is DAMVIQNPRYQVTQFGKPVTLSCSQTLNHNVMYWYQQKSSQAPKLLFHYYDKDFNNEADTPDNFQSRRPNTSFCFLDIRSPGLGDTAMYLCATSRDQRETQYFGPGTRLLVL.

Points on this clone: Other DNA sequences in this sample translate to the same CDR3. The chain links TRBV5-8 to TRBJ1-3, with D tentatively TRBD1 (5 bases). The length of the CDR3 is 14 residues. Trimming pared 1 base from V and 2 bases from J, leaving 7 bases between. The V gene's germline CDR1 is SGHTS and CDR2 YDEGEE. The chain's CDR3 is CASSLPGAGNTIYF. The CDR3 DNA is TGTGCCAGCAGCTTGCCGGGGGCTGGAAACACCATATATTTT. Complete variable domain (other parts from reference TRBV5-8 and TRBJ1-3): EAGVTQSPTHLIKTRGQQATLRCSPISGHTSVYWYQQALGLGLQFLLWYDEGEERNRGNFPPRFSGRQFPNYSSELNVNALELEDSALYLCASSLPGAGNTIYFGEGSWLTVV.

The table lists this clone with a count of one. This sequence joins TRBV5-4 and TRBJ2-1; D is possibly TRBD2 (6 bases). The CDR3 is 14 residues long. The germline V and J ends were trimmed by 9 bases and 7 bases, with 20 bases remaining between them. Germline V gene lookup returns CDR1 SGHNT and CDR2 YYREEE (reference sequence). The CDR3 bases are TGTGCCATGGGGGGAGCGGGTCTGCGAAATGAGCAGTTCTTC. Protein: CAMGGAGLRNEQFF.

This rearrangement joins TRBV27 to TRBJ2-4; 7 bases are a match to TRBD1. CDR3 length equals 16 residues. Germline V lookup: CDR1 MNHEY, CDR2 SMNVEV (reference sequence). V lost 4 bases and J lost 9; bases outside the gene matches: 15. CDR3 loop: CASSSSRGDRDLIQYF. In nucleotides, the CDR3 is TGTGCCAGCAGTTCGAGCCGGGGCGACAGGGACCTCATTCAGTACTTC.

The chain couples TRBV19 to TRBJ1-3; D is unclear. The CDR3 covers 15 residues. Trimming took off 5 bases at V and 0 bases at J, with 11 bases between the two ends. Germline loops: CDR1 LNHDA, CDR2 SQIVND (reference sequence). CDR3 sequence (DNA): TGTGCCAGTAGTGAAGCAGCTAGCTCTGGAAACACCATATATTTT. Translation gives CASSEAASSGNTIYF.

CDR3 region: CASGRTGDSYNEQFF. CDR3 sequence (DNA): TGTGCCAGCGGACGGACAGGGGATTCCTACAATGAGCAGTTCTTC. The chain has TRBV5-8 and TRBJ2-1; 9 nucleotides match TRBD1. This CDR3 region has 15 residues. Per the germline V gene, CDR1 is SGHTS and CDR2 is YDEGEE. V gave up 7 bases and J gave up 1 base; unmatched junction bases: 6.

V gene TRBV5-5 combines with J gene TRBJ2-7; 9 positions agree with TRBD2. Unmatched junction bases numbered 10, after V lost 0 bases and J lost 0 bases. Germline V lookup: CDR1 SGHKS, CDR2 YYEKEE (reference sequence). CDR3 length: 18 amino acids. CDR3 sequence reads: CASSLGLWAGGSSYEQYF. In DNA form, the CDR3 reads TGTGCCAGCAGCTTGGGGCTCTGGGCGGGAGGGAGCTCCTACGAGCAGTACTTC.

CDR3 region: CASSRRLTGPAGPPPEQYF. For the CDR3, the DNA is TGCGCCAGCAGCCGCCGCCTCACGGGACCGGCGGGGCCCCCTCCGGAGCAGTACTTC. The chain carries TRBV4-3 and TRBJ2-7; weak D call: TRBD2 (6 bases). The germline gives CDR1 LGHNA, CDR2 YSLEER. Trimming removed 4 bases from V and 7 bases from J, with 32 bases in between. The CDR3 is made up of 19 amino acids.

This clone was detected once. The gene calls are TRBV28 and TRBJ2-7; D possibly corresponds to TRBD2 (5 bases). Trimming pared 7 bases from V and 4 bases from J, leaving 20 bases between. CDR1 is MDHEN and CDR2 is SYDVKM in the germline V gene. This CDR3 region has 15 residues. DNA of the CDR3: TGTGCCAGCACCGCAATCGGGGTCAGGTTGTACGAGCAGTACTTC. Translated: CASTAIGVRLYEQYF.

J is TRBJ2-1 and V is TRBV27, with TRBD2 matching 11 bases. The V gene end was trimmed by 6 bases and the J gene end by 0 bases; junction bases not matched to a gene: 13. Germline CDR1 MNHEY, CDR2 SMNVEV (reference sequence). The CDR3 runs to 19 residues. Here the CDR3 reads CASRQAGTSGGSSYNEQFF. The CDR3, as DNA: TGTGCCAGCAGACAGGCCGGGACTAGCGGTGGAAGCTCCTACAATGAGCAGTTCTTC.

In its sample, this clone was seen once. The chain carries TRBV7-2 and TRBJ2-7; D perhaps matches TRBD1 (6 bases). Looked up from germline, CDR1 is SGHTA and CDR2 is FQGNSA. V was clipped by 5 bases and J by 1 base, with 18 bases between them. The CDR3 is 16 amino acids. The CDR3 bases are TGTGCCAGCAGCGCATTCCGGGACATCAGTTCCTACGAGCAGTACTTC. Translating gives CASSAFRDISSYEQYF.

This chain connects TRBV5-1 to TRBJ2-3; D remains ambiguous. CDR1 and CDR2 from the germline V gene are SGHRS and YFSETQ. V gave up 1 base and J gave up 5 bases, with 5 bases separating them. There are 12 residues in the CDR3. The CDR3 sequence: CASSLFRDTQYF. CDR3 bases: TGCGCCAGCAGCTTGTTTAGAGATACGCAGTATTTT.

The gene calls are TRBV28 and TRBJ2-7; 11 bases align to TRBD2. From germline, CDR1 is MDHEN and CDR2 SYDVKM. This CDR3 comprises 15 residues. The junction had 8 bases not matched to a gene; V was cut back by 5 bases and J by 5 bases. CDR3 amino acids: CASSTLAGGVNEQYF. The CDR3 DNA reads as TGTGCCAGCAGTACTCTAGCGGGAGGAGTCAACGAGCAGTACTTC.

The CDR3 coding sequence is TGCAGCGTTGAAGCCCTCAACCGGAACACTGAAGCTTTCTTT. Amino acid sequence: CSVEALNRNTEAFF. The V call is TRBV29-1, the J call TRBJ1-1; D uncertain. The germline V gene encodes CDR1 SQVTM and CDR2 ANQGSEA. V was trimmed by 1 base and J by 1 base, leaving 10 bases between them. CDR3 length equals 14 residues.

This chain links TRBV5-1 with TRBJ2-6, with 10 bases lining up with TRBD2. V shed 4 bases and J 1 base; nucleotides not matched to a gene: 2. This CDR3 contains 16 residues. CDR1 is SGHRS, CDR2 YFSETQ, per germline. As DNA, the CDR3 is TGCGCCAGCAGCCTTAGCGGGAGGTCTGGGGCCAACGTCCTGACTTTC. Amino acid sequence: CASSLSGRSGANVLTF. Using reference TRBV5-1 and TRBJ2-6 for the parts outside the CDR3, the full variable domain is KAGVTQTPRYLIKTRGQQVTLSCSPISGHRSVSWYQQTPGQGLQFLFEYFSETQRNKGNFPGRFSGRQFSNSRSEMNVSTLELGDSALYLCASSLSGRSGANVLTFGAGSRLTVL.

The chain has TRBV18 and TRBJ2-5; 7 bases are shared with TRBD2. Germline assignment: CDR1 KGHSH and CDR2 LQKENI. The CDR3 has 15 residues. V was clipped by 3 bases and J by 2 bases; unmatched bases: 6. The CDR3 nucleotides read TGTGCCAGCTCACCGCATAAGGGAGGGCAAGAGACCCAGTACTTC. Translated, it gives CASSPHKGGQETQYF.